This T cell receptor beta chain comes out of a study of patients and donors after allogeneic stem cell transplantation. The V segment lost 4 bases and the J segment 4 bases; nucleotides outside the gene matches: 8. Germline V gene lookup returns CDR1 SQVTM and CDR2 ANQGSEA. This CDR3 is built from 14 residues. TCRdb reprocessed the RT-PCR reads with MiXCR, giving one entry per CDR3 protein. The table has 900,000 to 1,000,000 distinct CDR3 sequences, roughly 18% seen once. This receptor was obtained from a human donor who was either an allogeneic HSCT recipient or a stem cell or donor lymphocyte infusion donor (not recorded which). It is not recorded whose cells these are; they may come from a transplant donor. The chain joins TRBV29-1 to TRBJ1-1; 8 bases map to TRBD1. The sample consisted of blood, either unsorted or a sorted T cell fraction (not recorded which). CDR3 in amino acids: CSVVGRTGFTEAFF. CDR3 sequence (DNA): TGCAGCGTTGTGGGCAGGACAGGGTTCACTGAAGCTTTCTTT.